This TCR beta chain was sequenced for a study of early T cells in non-severe SARS-CoV-2 infection. Turning to the study itself: Sequencing used unsorted whole-blood bulk RNA, so chains lack pairing.

Turning to this clonotype: Its antigen is unknown.

The TCR library protocol was used to attach unique molecular identifiers. These identifiers were attached to individual cDNA molecules. TCRdb reprocessed the 5' RACE reads with MiXCR, giving one entry per CDR3 protein. Of roughly 86,000 distinct CDR3 sequences listed, 14% to 15% are singletons. Trimming pared 11 bases from V and 7 bases from J, leaving 12 bases between. Germline lookup yields CDR1 SEHNR and CDR2 FQNEAQ (reference sequence). The CDR3 spans 12 residues. Study-wide points: The VDJdb matching leaned toward anti-spike CD8 responses and overlooked private and CD4 specificities.

Input material: whole blood. This receptor was identified in an adult who was a healthcare worker with PCR-confirmed SARS-CoV-2 infection or an uninfected control (not recorded which). This rearrangement joins TRBV7-9 to TRBJ1-6; D is possibly TRBD1 (5 bases). CDR3 DNA: TGTGCCGGGGGGGTGATGAATTCACCCCTCCACTTT. Translation gives CAGGVMNSPLHF.